A single sample is the source of the 21 T cell receptor beta chains below, sequenced in a study of CD8+ T cells in alopecia areata (dated by TCRdb to the late 2010s). Libraries came from the immunoSEQ multiplex PCR assay. To provide template for TCR sequencing, every sample had RNA extracted and reverse transcribed into cDNA. The source is immuneACCESS, and TCRdb retained only in-frame sequences with V and J called. Part of the clones is not carried over; for the studies checked, unresolved V genes explain less than half of this, and the remainder is unexplained. Across this sample there are 90,000 to 130,000 clones, with approximately 59% seen only once. Of the sample, approximately 22% is held by the ten largest clones. Sequencing was carried out using CD8+ T cells sorted from blood. The receptor set was obtained from a human donor in good health.

This clone was detected only a few times. The rearrangement joins TRBV4-2 to TRBJ2-7; unclear D gene. This CDR3 is built from 13 residues. V was pared by 4 bases and J by 1 base, with 8 bases between. Germline V lookup: CDR1 LGHNA, CDR2 YNFKEQ. DNA for the CDR3: TGTGCCAGCAGCCTAGACAATTCCTACGAGCAGTACTTC. Translation gives CASSLDNSYEQYF.

The chain is built from TRBV2 and TRBJ1-3, with D hard to call. This CDR3 is built from 13 residues. From germline, CDR1 is SNHLY and CDR2 FYNNEI. Trimming took 8 bases from V and 0 from J, leaving 8 bases between them. CDR3 sequence reads: CASEVNSGNTIYF. The DNA of the CDR3 is TGTGCCAGCGAGGTAAACTCTGGAAACACCATATATTTT.

This chain uses TRBV29-1 with TRBJ2-7, with 7 bases lining up with TRBD2. V lost 2 bases and J lost 5; bases outside the gene matches: 9. CDR3 length: 14 amino acids. Germline CDR1 is SQVTM and CDR2 is ANQGSEA. The CDR3 bases are TGCAGCGTTGAACTGCAGGGAGGGTTGGACGAGCAGTACTTC. As protein: CSVELQGGLDEQYF.

The CDR3 here is CASGFGLANTDTQYF. For the CDR3, the DNA is TGTGCTAGTGGTTTCGGACTAGCAAATACAGATACGCAGTATTTT. V usage is TRBV12-5 and J usage is TRBJ2-3; 8 nucleotides align to TRBD2. The CDR3 is made up of 15 amino acids. The V and J ends lost 3 bases and 3 bases, in that order; junction bases with no gene match: 5. In germline, CDR1 is LGHNT, CDR2 FRNRAP.

This chain joins TRBV2 and TRBJ2-4; 7 bases map to TRBD1. CDR1 is SNHLY, CDR2 FYNNEI, per germline. With 6 bases clipped from V and 6 bases from J, the junction kept 8 bases outside the gene matches. This CDR3 region has 14 residues. The CDR3 sequence: CASSPTRQGNIQYF. The CDR3 DNA reads TGTGCCAGCAGCCCGACACGACAGGGAAACATTCAGTACTTC.

The chain is built from TRBV5-1 and TRBJ2-2; D gene ambiguous. This CDR3 spans 16 amino acids. The germline CDR1 and CDR2 sequences are SGHRS and YFSETQ. The germline V and J ends were trimmed by 0 bases and 3 bases, with 12 bases remaining between them. The CDR3 nucleotides read TGCGCCAGCAGCTTGGACAGAGGCTCGGACACCGGGGAGCTGTTTTTT. Its protein is CASSLDRGSDTGELFF.

The genes are TRBV6-5 and TRBJ1-6; D remains ambiguous. Germline lookup yields CDR1 MNHEY and CDR2 SVGAGI. The V gene lost 5 bases and the J gene lost 9 bases, with 14 bases spanning the gap. The CDR3 runs 14 residues. Here the CDR3 reads CASSLGPAGSPLHF. In DNA, the CDR3 is TGTGCCAGCAGTCTGGGCCCCGCGGGTTCACCCCTCCACTTT.

CDR3 protein: CASSPGQGWYGYTF. For the CDR3, the DNA is TGTGCCAGCAGCCCCGGACAGGGGTGGTACGGCTACACCTTC. The chain carries TRBV5-6 and TRBJ1-2, with 9 bases fitting TRBD1. With V trimmed by 4 bases and J by 8 bases, 9 bases remained unmatched. This CDR3 contains 14 residues. CDR1 and CDR2 from the germline V gene are SGHDT and YYEEEE.

The chain couples TRBV13 to TRBJ2-5; a weak D match, TRBD2 (5 bases). Trimming removed 4 bases at V and 2 bases at J, with 8 bases between. Germline assignment: CDR1 PRHDT and CDR2 FYEKMQ (reference sequence). This CDR3 contains 13 residues. DNA for the CDR3: TGTGCCAGCAGCTCGGACTGGCAAGAGACCCAGTACTTC. It yields the protein CASSSDWQETQYF.

In its sample, this clone was seen a few times. CDR3 loop: CSVVAGTSYEQYF. The CDR3 DNA follows: TGCAGCGTTGTTGCAGGGACGTCCTACGAGCAGTACTTC. V usage is TRBV29-1 and J usage is TRBJ2-7; the D call may be TRBD1 or TRBD2 (5 bases each). CDR1 is SQVTM and CDR2 is ANQGSEA in the germline V gene. The length of the CDR3 is 13 residues. V lost 4 bases and J lost 1, with 11 bases in between.

This rearrangement joins TRBV9 to TRBJ2-6, with D uncertain. This CDR3 region has 12 residues. Germline V lookup: CDR1 SGDLS, CDR2 YYNGEE. Trimming stripped 4 bases from V and 3 bases from J, with 2 bases between. CDR3 residues: CASSNGANVLTF. As DNA, the CDR3 is TGTGCCAGCAGCAATGGGGCCAACGTCCTGACTTTC.

This clone was seen a few times. CDR3 in amino acids: CSVVGGVPDSEETQYF. CDR3 coding DNA: TGCAGCGTTGTGGGTGGGGTACCTGACAGTGAAGAGACCCAGTACTTC. The chain uses TRBV29-1 and TRBJ2-5; D might be TRBD1 (5 bases). The germline gives CDR1 SQVTM, CDR2 ANQGSEA. Trimming pared 4 bases from V and 3 bases from J, leaving 21 bases between. The CDR3 runs 16 residues.

This rearrangement joins TRBV28 to TRBJ2-5, with TRBD2 identical over 11 bases. This CDR3 contains 16 residues. CDR1 MDHEN and CDR2 SYDVKM come from the germline V gene. Losses at the gene ends were 1 base for V and 2 bases for J; bases not matched to a gene: 3. The CDR3 DNA is TGTGCCAGCAGTTTATCGACTAGCGGGGAACAAGAGACCCAGTACTTC. Amino acid sequence: CASSLSTSGEQETQYF.

This clone was found a few times. J is TRBJ1-4 and V is TRBV15; 7 bases line up with TRBD1. Germline V CDR1 and CDR2: LNHNV, YYDKDF (reference sequence). The V and J ends lost 0 bases and 7 bases, in that order; junction bases with no gene match: 8. CDR3 length: 16 amino acids. The CDR3 here is CATSRDREGASEKLFF. CDR3 sequence (DNA): TGTGCCACCAGCAGAGATCGTGAGGGGGCAAGTGAAAAACTGTTTTTT.

The J gene is TRBJ2-5, the V gene TRBV7-9; maybe TRBD1 (6 bases). The CDR3 sequence is 14 residues long. Germline V lookup: CDR1 SEHNR, CDR2 FQNEAQ (reference sequence). V lost 5 bases, J lost 1 base, and 11 bases lay in between. For the CDR3, the DNA is TGTGCCAGCAGCGAAACAGGGACCCAAGAGACCCAGTACTTC. Protein sequence: CASSETGTQETQYF.

This clone was seen a handful of times. J is TRBJ2-7 and V is TRBV13, with D unclear. V gave up 3 bases and J gave up 3 bases, with 9 bases separating them. Germline V gene data show CDR1 as PRHDT and CDR2 as FYEKMQ (reference sequence). There are 13 residues in the CDR3. In DNA form, the CDR3 reads TGTGCCAGCAGCTTTGAGTCCGTCTACGAGCAGTACTTC. Translation gives CASSFESVYEQYF.

V is TRBV6-6 and J is TRBJ1-1; no clear D gene. The V end lost 11 bases, the J end lost 0 bases, and 10 bases lay between the germline ends. This CDR3 region has 12 residues. Germline V gene lookup returns CDR1 MNHNY and CDR2 SVGAGI (reference sequence). Written as DNA, the CDR3 is TGTGCCGGAAGTCCCGTGAACACTGAAGCTTTCTTT. This codes for CAGSPVNTEAFF.

The chain couples TRBV7-8 to TRBJ2-6; the D gene could be TRBD1 or TRBD2 (5 bases each). Germline assignment: CDR1 SGHVS and CDR2 FQNEAQ. The CDR3 covers 15 residues. The germline V and J ends were trimmed by 3 bases and 2 bases, with 8 bases remaining between them. The DNA for the CDR3 is TGTGCCAGCAGCTTGGGGGTTACTGGGGCCAACGTCCTGACTTTC. Translated, it gives CASSLGVTGANVLTF.

This clone turned up a few times. The V call is TRBV6-1, the J call TRBJ2-5, with D possibly being TRBD2 (6 bases). V lost 0 bases, J lost 5 bases, and 7 bases lay in between. There are 13 residues in the CDR3. Germline V CDR1 and CDR2: MNHNS, SASEGT. Here the CDR3 reads CASSEAEGETQYF. The CDR3 DNA reads TGTGCCAGCAGTGAAGCGGAGGGGGAGACCCAGTACTTC.

This chain joins TRBV30 and TRBJ2-1; D ambiguous. V lost 2 bases and J lost 1, with 3 bases in between. CDR1 is GTSNPN and CDR2 is SVGIG in the germline V gene (reference sequence). The CDR3 covers 12 residues. For the CDR3, the DNA is TGTGCCTGGAGTATATCCTACAATGAGCAGTTCTTC. Translating gives CAWSISYNEQFF.

This clone appeared many times. The V and J genes are TRBV5-6 and TRBJ2-5; D perhaps matches TRBD1 (6 bases). The germline V and J ends were trimmed by 3 bases and 0 bases, with 12 bases remaining between them. Germline CDR1 SGHDT, CDR2 YYEEEE. The CDR3 spans 15 residues. The CDR3 loop reads CASSSLGTNQETQYF. The CDR3 region has the DNA TGTGCCAGCAGCTCACTTGGGACAAACCAAGAGACCCAGTACTTC.